This TCR beta chain emerged from a study of blood T cell repertoires in COVID-19 (dated by TCRdb to 2020 to 2021). Regarding the study in general: Collaborator samples came from the United States, Italy and Spain and covered acute and convalescent phases of COVID-19. The material from the prospective study consisted of cDNA or gDNA derived from T cells, B-cell-depleted T cells, or PBMCs. Subjects who had been exposed to COVID-19, were actively infected with it, or had recovered from it provided the deeply sampled blood TCRbeta repertoires that made up the dataset. The repertoires were made available in a free public database intended to serve as a resource for research on the immune response to SARS-CoV-2. The samples were drawn from two sources: the first 160 participants of the ongoing ImmuneRACE study, and 950 to 1,500 subjects contributed by 6 global collaborators. The sample metadata nearly always contained a de-identified subject ID, COVID-19 status, age in years and sex. Where available, HLA class I and class II types were taken from metadata supplied by the sample provider and were not determined by assay-based typing. The investigation overall reported the following: The amount of clinical and demographic metadata varied by source and participant and was provided uncurated.

Participants in the prospective study were enrolled through a virtual design, were aged roughly 18 to 95 years, and lived in roughly 26 United States geographic areas. In the prospective study, cohorts were assigned on the basis of participant-reported clinical history obtained from a screening survey and a study questionnaire. In the prospective study, mobile phlebotomists collected whole blood, serum and a nasopharyngeal or oropharyngeal swab from each participant. Prospective study participants could optionally give additional blood draws and questionnaires over an approximately two-month period. Before DNA extraction, prospective study blood samples were shipped either frozen or at room temperature. Inclusive of the bounding cysteine and phenylalanine, the CDR3 is 16 residues long. Kept here is only the CDR3 DNA, which spans 48 bases and is read in frame from base 1. Trimming removed 4 bases from V and 7 bases from J, leaving 21 bases between the germline ends. The germline V gene provides CDR1 SGHRS and CDR2 YFSETQ.

The immunoSEQ Assay, a bias-controlled multiplex PCR, was used to amplify TCRbeta CDR3 regions from genomic DNA. The original methods were these. The number of nucleated cells in each sample was estimated from the amplification of reference gene primers within the assay. Sequence reads were collapsed and filtered to measure the absolute abundance of every unique TCRbeta CDR3 rearrangement. For each sample, productive Simpson clonality was calculated by taking the square root of Simpson's diversity index across productive rearrangements. TCRdb obtained this table from immuneACCESS and retained in-frame rearrangements with V and J assigned. These tables miss some clones; where compared with another copy, unresolved V genes account for less than half of the shortfall, and the remainder is unexplained. V and J calls and clone size are as listed in that table; D and trimming were resolved from the DNA. The sample data list approximately 300,000 clones, and 90% of these were observed just once. Around 4.5% of the sample comes from the top ten.

As concerns this clone: This receptor's antigen is unknown. The sample holds no much larger clone one base away, and base qualities are not on file.

The TCR was taken from a woman under 30 with acute COVID-19. Recombination connected TRBV5-1 to TRBJ2-1; matching of 6 bases hints at TRBD2 as the D gene. Sequencing used PBMCs or T cells enriched from blood (not recorded which). DNA sequence: TGCGCCAGCAGCGGTTCGATAGGAGGGTTTGGTAATGAGCAGTTCTTC. This encodes CASSGSIGGFGNEQFF.